Following are 21 T cell receptor beta chains from one sample sequenced in a study of T cell changes during pregnancy in multiple sclerosis. Produced via immunoSEQ multiplex PCR; TCRdb's table is partial and in-frame only. The repertoire holds about 89,000 clones, with 94% as singletons. The sample here was peripheral blood, taken after pregnancy. The receptors derive from a female donor in good health, enrolled as a control in a pregnancy study.

V is TRBV5-1 and J is TRBJ2-3, with 11 bases lining up with TRBD2. Germline V gives CDR1 SGHRS, CDR2 YFSETQ. The CDR3 is made up of 17 amino acids. The V and J ends lost 3 bases and 2 bases, in that order; junction bases with no gene match: 8. The CDR3 DNA sequence: TGCGCCAGCAGCTGGCCCCTAGCGGGAGGTTCCACAGATACGCAGTATTTT. Its protein is CASSWPLAGGSTDTQYF.

The rearrangement joins TRBV13 to TRBJ1-3; D remains unclear. CDR1 and CDR2 from the germline V gene are PRHDT and FYEKMQ (reference sequence). V was trimmed by 2 bases and J by 4 bases, leaving 9 bases between them. The CDR3 loop spans 14 amino acids. The CDR3 here is CASSLRGKGNTIYF. CDR3 in DNA: TGTGCCAGCAGCTTAAGAGGGAAAGGAAACACCATATATTTT. The complete variable domain, with remaining parts taken from reference TRBV13 and TRBJ1-3, reads AAGVIQSPRHLIKEKRETATLKCYPIPRHDTVYWYQQGPGQDPQFLISFYEKMQSDKGSIPDRFSAQQFSDYHSELNMSSLELGDSALYFCASSLRGKGNTIYFGEGSWLTVV.

V gene TRBV10-1 combines with J gene TRBJ2-7, with 7 bases identical to TRBD1. J gave up 2 bases and V 8 bases, and 9 bases lay outside the gene matches. The CDR3 has 14 amino acids. CDR1 and CDR2 from the germline V gene are WNHNN and SYGVQD (reference sequence). The CDR3 nucleotides read TGCGCCAGCGATGGGACAGACAGCACCTACGAGCAGTACTTC. Amino acids: CASDGTDSTYEQYF.

The rearrangement joins TRBV7-2 to TRBJ1-5, with 9 nucleotides matching TRBD1. Losses at the gene ends were 4 bases for V and 7 bases for J; bases not matched to a gene: 8. CDR3 size: 15 residues. Germline V gene data show CDR1 as SGHTA and CDR2 as FQGNSA. The DNA for the CDR3 is TGTGCCAGCAGCTCGTACAGGGGGCTCTTGCAGCCCCAGCATTTT. It codes for CASSSYRGLLQPQHF.

This sequence joins TRBV4-1 and TRBJ2-1; the D gene is possibly TRBD2 (5 bases). This CDR3 spans 16 amino acids. Looked up from germline, CDR1 is MGHRA and CDR2 is YSYEKL. Trimming stripped 0 bases from V and 0 bases from J, with 9 bases between. CDR3 DNA: TGCGCCAGCAGCCAAGACTTGAGGGCCTCCTACAATGAGCAGTTCTTC. It is translated as CASSQDLRASYNEQFF.

V usage is TRBV14 and J usage is TRBJ2-7, with no clear D. The CDR3 sequence is 14 residues long. CDR1 is SGHDN, CDR2 FVKESK, per germline. The V and J ends lost 0 bases and 3 bases respectively, with 9 bases between them. CDR3 region: CASSQEYSIYEQYF. The CDR3, as DNA: TGTGCCAGCAGCCAAGAGTACAGTATCTACGAGCAGTACTTC.

The chain employs TRBV13 and TRBJ2-6; D remains unclear. Per germline, CDR1 PRHDT and CDR2 FYEKMQ (reference sequence). This CDR3 has 15 amino acids. The V end lost 4 bases, the J end lost 3 bases, and 10 bases lay between the germline ends. The CDR3 coding sequence is TGTGCCAGCAGCTCCCCCTCTGTTGGGGCCAACGTCCTGACTTTC. Translation gives CASSSPSVGANVLTF. Full variable domain (remainder filled in from reference TRBV13 and TRBJ2-6): AAGVIQSPRHLIKEKRETATLKCYPIPRHDTVYWYQQGPGQDPQFLISFYEKMQSDKGSIPDRFSAQQFSDYHSELNMSSLELGDSALYFCASSSPSVGANVLTFGAGSRLTVL.

This chain links TRBV2 with TRBJ1-6; D call uncertain. Per the germline V gene, CDR1 is SNHLY and CDR2 is FYNNEI. V was clipped by 3 bases and J by 0 bases, with 9 bases between them. The CDR3 consists of 16 residues. The CDR3, as DNA: TGTGCCAGCAGTGATTTATGGAGCTCCTATAATTCACCCCTCCACTTT. This translates into CASSDLWSSYNSPLHF. Looking up the rest from reference TRBV2 and TRBJ1-6 gives the full variable domain: EPEVTQTPSHQVTQMGQEVILRCVPISNHLYFYWYRQILGQKVEFLVSFYNNEISEKSEIFDDQFSVERPDGSNFTLKIRSTKLEDSAMYFCASSDLWSSYNSPLHFGNGTRLTVT.

CDR3 protein: CASSIRGSIDGYTF. CDR3 sequence (DNA): TGTGCCAGTAGTATCAGGGGCAGTATCGATGGCTACACCTTC. This chain connects TRBV19 to TRBJ1-2; tentative D call: TRBD1 (6 bases). The CDR3 totals 14 residues. Germline V gene lookup returns CDR1 LNHDA and CDR2 SQIVND (reference sequence). V was cut by 3 bases and J by 6 bases, with 14 bases left in between.

The chain couples TRBV6-1 to TRBJ2-7, with 10 bases lining up with TRBD1. J was trimmed by 3 bases and V by 5 bases; bases with no gene match: 7. CDR3 size: 15 residues. From germline, CDR1 is MNHNS and CDR2 SASEGT. CDR3 loop: CASSLGTGVIYEQYF. The CDR3 DNA reads as TGTGCCAGCAGTCTCGGGACAGGGGTAATCTACGAGCAGTACTTC.

This clone was picked up a small number of times. CDR3 nucleotide sequence: TGTGCCAGTCGGACTAGCCGGGTCACCGGGGAGCTGTTTTTT. Its protein product is CASRTSRVTGELFF. The genes are TRBV19 and TRBJ2-2; 8 bases fit TRBD2. The CDR3 consists of 14 residues. CDR1 is LNHDA and CDR2 is SQIVND in the germline V gene (reference sequence). The V gene end was trimmed by 8 bases and the J gene end by 4 bases; junction bases not matched to a gene: 6. The full variable domain, its missing parts supplied by reference TRBV19 and TRBJ2-2, is DGGITQSPKYLFRKEGQNVTLSCEQNLNHDAMYWYRQDPGQGLRLIYYSQIVNDFQKGDIAEGYSVSREKKESFPLTVTSAQKNPTAFYLCASRTSRVTGELFFGEGSRLTVL.

V gene TRBV5-1 combines with J gene TRBJ2-5; TRBD1 might be the D (6 bases). V was trimmed by 5 bases and J by 1 base, leaving 12 bases between them. The CDR3 length is 14 residues. Germline V gives CDR1 SGHRS, CDR2 YFSETQ. The CDR3 DNA reads TGCGCCAGCAGACCTGACAGGACCCAAGAGACCCAGTACTTC. Translated: CASRPDRTQETQYF. Supplemented by reference TRBV5-1 and TRBJ2-5, the full variable domain reads KAGVTQTPRYLIKTRGQQVTLSCSPISGHRSVSWYQQTPGQGLQFLFEYFSETQRNKGNFPGRFSGRQFSNSRSEMNVSTLELGDSALYLCASRPDRTQETQYFGPGTRLLVL.

The chain carries TRBV5-4 and TRBJ2-1, with D tentatively TRBD2 (6 bases). Per the germline V gene, CDR1 is SGHNT and CDR2 is YYREEE (reference sequence). V was trimmed by 1 base and J by 13 bases, leaving 21 bases between them. This CDR3 is built from 15 residues. The CDR3 protein is CASSLSFTSSSPQFF. The CDR3 DNA sequence: TGTGCCAGCAGCTTGTCTTTCACTAGCTCATCCCCCCAGTTCTTC.

The rearrangement joins TRBV6-1 to TRBJ1-5, with a weak D call TRBD1 (5 bases). Trimming left V 8 bases short and J 1 base short, with 15 bases between. The CDR3 loop spans 15 amino acids. The germline gives CDR1 MNHNS, CDR2 SASEGT. Here the CDR3 reads CASGGLQESNQPQHF. In nucleotides, the CDR3 is TGTGCCAGCGGGGGGTTACAGGAAAGCAATCAGCCCCAGCATTTT.

This clone was observed once. The chain is built from TRBV6-6 and TRBJ2-1, with D perhaps matching TRBD2 (5 bases). Germline values: CDR1 MNHNY, CDR2 SVGAGI (reference sequence). The ends were cut back, 2 bases at V and 5 bases at J, with 7 bases in the middle. There are 13 residues in the CDR3. CDR3: CASSYVGDNEQFF. The CDR3 region has the DNA TGTGCCAGCAGTTACGTCGGGGACAATGAGCAGTTCTTC.

The V and J genes are TRBV9 and TRBJ2-2; weak D call: TRBD1 (6 bases). V lost 0 bases and J 0 bases, leaving 9 bases between the germline ends. The V gene's germline CDR1 is SGDLS and CDR2 YYNGEE. The CDR3 runs to 16 residues. CDR3 amino acids: CASSVGQATNTGELFF. The DNA for the CDR3 is TGTGCCAGCAGCGTAGGACAGGCTACGAACACCGGGGAGCTGTTTTTT.

CDR3 nucleotides: TGTGCCAGCAGTTTATCCGGGACAGCATGGTTCTTC. This gives the protein CASSLSGTAWFF. This chain joins TRBV27 and TRBJ2-1; TRBD1 agrees at 7 bases. This CDR3 region has 12 residues. With 0 bases clipped from V and 15 bases from J, the junction kept 5 bases outside the gene matches. Per germline, CDR1 MNHEY and CDR2 SMNVEV (reference sequence).

J is TRBJ1-2 and V is TRBV6-5; 7 bases are a match to TRBD1. This CDR3 has 13 amino acids. V gave up 6 bases and J gave up 2 bases; unmatched junction bases: 3. The germline CDR1 and CDR2 sequences are MNHEY and SVGAGI. The CDR3 DNA sequence: TGTGCCAGCAGCTGGGACAGCAACTATGGCTACACCTTC. Residues: CASSWDSNYGYTF.

The chain uses TRBV2 and TRBJ1-5; 8 bases match TRBD1. Germline V CDR1 and CDR2: SNHLY, FYNNEI. J gave up 2 bases and V 9 bases, and 3 bases lay outside the gene matches. The CDR3 is 13 amino acids. The CDR3 is CASQGQGNQPQHF. The CDR3 region has the DNA TGTGCCAGTCAGGGACAGGGCAATCAGCCCCAGCATTTT.

The chain is built from TRBV27 and TRBJ2-7; TRBD2 is a possible D gene (6 bases). The CDR3 sequence is 15 residues long. The germline V and J ends were trimmed by 0 bases and 6 bases, with 15 bases remaining between them. Germline CDR1 MNHEY, CDR2 SMNVEV (reference sequence). The CDR3: CASSLSGGRRGEQYF. The CDR3 DNA reads TGTGCCAGCAGTTTATCCGGGGGTCGAAGGGGCGAGCAGTACTTC.

V gene TRBV5-4 combines with J gene TRBJ2-7; 7 nucleotides align to TRBD2. V trimming: 0 bases; J trimming: 5 bases; junction bases outside the gene matches: 5. The CDR3 is made up of 14 amino acids. Looked up from germline, CDR1 is SGHNT and CDR2 is YYREEE (reference sequence). CDR3 sequence: CASSLASGGDEQYF. CDR3 bases: TGTGCCAGCAGCTTGGCTAGCGGCGGGGACGAGCAGTACTTC.